These 2 T cell receptor beta chains were sequenced from one sample in a study of spatial heterogeneity in lung cancer. Findings and caveats of the study: Mutation counts in tumors were tracked by counts of expanded intratumoral alpha and beta TCRs.

Their antigens are not known. Time point meaning: sample taken at primary tumor resection. TCRdb recomputed calls from the 5' RACE reads with MiXCR, one row per CDR3 protein. The top ten hold about 18% of the sample, which has approximately 9,600 distinct CDR3 sequences, about 8% seen once. This specimen consisted of lung tumor tissue, obtained at surgery. Receptor source: a male donor with early-stage non-small cell lung cancer.

This clonotype occurred many times. This sequence joins TRBV2 and TRBJ2-1, with 8 positions matching TRBD2. The V segment lost 4 bases and the J segment 6 bases; nucleotides outside the gene matches: 2. CDR1 and CDR2 from the germline V gene are SNHLY and FYNNEI. The CDR3 runs to 13 residues. The DNA of the CDR3 is TGTGCCAGCAGTGCCGGGACTAGCAATGAGCAGTTCTTC. It translates to CASSAGTSNEQFF. The full variable domain, its missing parts supplied by reference TRBV2 and TRBJ2-1, is EPEVTQTPSHQVTQMGQEVILRCVPISNHLYFYWYRQILGQKVEFLVSFYNNEISEKSEIFDDQFSVERPDGSNFTLKIRSTKLEDSAMYFCASSAGTSNEQFFGPGTRLTVL.

The V and J genes are TRBV30 and TRBJ1-2, with 7 bases aligning to TRBD1. This CDR3 has 14 residues. Trimming removed 0 bases from V and 6 bases from J; junction bases left unmatched: 7. Germline V lookup: CDR1 GTSNPN, CDR2 SVGIG (reference sequence). The CDR3: CAWSVRRTGDGYTF. CDR3 nucleotides: TGTGCCTGGAGTGTACGAAGGACAGGTGATGGCTACACCTTC.